This is a list of T cell receptor beta chains from one sample in a study of cytomegalovirus exposure and HLA in healthy donors. Clones were read by immunoSEQ multiplex PCR, and TCRdb kept only the in-frame ones, dropping some. The sample consists of more than 85,000 clones, approximately 71% of them appearing once. The sequencing input was PBMCs. All receptors come from a man aged 40-49 years in good health and CMV-seronegative. Both conserved end residues are part of each CDR3. The D gene is left open where the match is weak. Where a row states a size, it is once, few, many or the class of an expanded clone; other rows omit it.

clone_size	d_call	v_call	j_call	cdr3_aa	cdr3_nt
NA	TRBD2	TRBV5-1	TRBJ2-7	CASSLTAGGLLEQYF	TGCGCCAGCAGCTTGACAGCGGGGGGGCTTTTGGAGCAGTACTTC
NA	NA	TRBV6-1	TRBJ1-4	CASSESWGLREKLFF	TGTGCCAGCAGTGAATCTTGGGGGCTTAGGGAAAAACTGTTTTTT
NA	TRBD1	TRBV6-6	TRBJ1-4	CASSSGRGRGDEKLFF	TGTGCCAGCAGTTCTGGCAGGGGGCGGGGAGATGAAAAACTGTTTTTT
NA	NA	TRBV5-5	TRBJ1-2	CASSLVVWAYGYTF	TGTGCCAGCAGCTTGGTGGTATGGGCTTATGGCTACACCTTC
NA	TRBD1	TRBV29-1	TRBJ2-7	CSVAGQGSYEQYF	TGCAGCGTGGCCGGACAGGGTTCCTACGAGCAGTACTTC
NA	NA	TRBV4-3	TRBJ2-3	CASSQGAMWGTDTQYF	TGCGCCAGCAGCCAGGGAGCCATGTGGGGCACAGATACGCAGTATTTT
NA	NA	TRBV11-3	TRBJ1-1	CASSLEGGTEAFF	TGTGCCAGCAGCTTAGAAGGGGGCACTGAAGCTTTCTTT
NA	NA	TRBV5-1	TRBJ2-7	CASSPQGMSSYEQYF	TGCGCCAGCAGCCCTCAGGGTATGAGCTCCTACGAGCAGTACTTC
few	TRBD1	TRBV19	TRBJ1-2	CASLQTGGRNYGYTF	TGTGCCAGTCTACAGACAGGGGGCCGTAACTATGGCTACACCTTC
NA	NA	TRBV19	TRBJ1-5	CASSIVGGGQPQHF	TGTGCCAGTAGTATAGTGGGGGGGGGTCAGCCCCAGCATTTT
few	NA	TRBV6-1	TRBJ1-5	CASSGAGMSNQPQHF	TGTGCCAGCAGTGGGGCAGGGATGAGCAATCAGCCCCAGCATTTT
NA	TRBD2	TRBV7-7	TRBJ2-5	CASSGTSGAKETQYF	TGTGCTAGCAGCGGGACTAGCGGGGCAAAAGAGACCCAGTACTTC
NA	NA	TRBV19	TRBJ1-3	CASSIFRNTIYF	TGTGCCAGTAGTATTTTTCGTAACACCATATATTTT
NA	TRBD1	TRBV10-2	TRBJ1-6	CASSPTGTASSPLHF	TGCGCCAGCAGTCCAACCGGGACAGCCAGTTCACCCCTCCACTTT
NA	NA	TRBV6-5	TRBJ2-7	CASSYLGQSSYEQYF	TGTGCCAGCAGTTACCTAGGACAGAGCTCCTACGAGCAGTACTTC
NA	NA	TRBV19	TRBJ2-5	CASSNNYHQETQYF	TGTGCCAGTAGTAACAACTACCACCAAGAGACCCAGTACTTC
NA	NA	TRBV7-9	TRBJ2-7	CSSSLSTGQYEQYF	TGTTCCAGCAGCTTATCGACAGGTCAATACGAGCAGTACTTC
NA	TRBD1	TRBV25-1	TRBJ1-5	CASSEQGAVSQPQHF	TGTGCCAGCAGTGAACAGGGGGCGGTGAGTCAGCCCCAGCATTTT
NA	TRBD1	TRBV7-9	TRBJ2-1	CASSFPGQAGNEQFF	TGTGCCAGCAGCTTCCCGGGACAGGCCGGCAATGAGCAGTTCTTC
NA	NA	TRBV29-1	TRBJ2-3	CSVDREGTDTQYF	TGCAGCGTTGATAGAGAAGGCACAGATACGCAGTATTTT
NA	TRBD1	TRBV18	TRBJ1-5	CASSPGTDSNQPQHF	TGTGCCAGCTCACCCGGGACAGATAGCAATCAGCCCCAGCATTTT
NA	TRBD1	TRBV5-4	TRBJ2-7	CASSRVRGMDESTSYEQYF	TGTGCCAGCAGCAGGGTCAGGGGGATGGATGAGTCTACCTCCTACGAGCAGTACTTC
NA	TRBD2	TRBV18	TRBJ2-5	CASSPRTSGVQETQYF	TGTGCCAGCTCACCACGGACTAGCGGGGTCCAAGAGACCCAGTACTTC
NA	TRBD2	TRBV27	TRBJ2-7	CASSLRGFSGLAGPSYEQYF	TGTGCCAGCAGCCTTCGGGGCTTCAGTGGACTAGCGGGGCCATCCTACGAGCAGTACTTC
NA	TRBD2	TRBV4-1	TRBJ2-1	CASSPEGGVTREQFF	TGCGCCAGCAGCCCGGAGGGAGGGGTAACAAGGGAGCAGTTCTTC
NA	TRBD1	TRBV18	TRBJ1-1	CASSPPGQQNTEAFF	TGTGCCAGCTCACCACCGGGACAGCAGAACACTGAAGCTTTCTTT
NA	TRBD1	TRBV30	TRBJ2-4	CASSGTGSYIQYF	TGTGCCTCTTCTGGGACAGGGAGCTACATTCAGTACTTC
NA	NA	TRBV7-8	TRBJ1-3	CASSLASGSSGNTIYF	TGTGCCAGCAGCCTCGCAAGCGGTTCCTCTGGAAACACCATATATTTT
NA	TRBD1	TRBV15	TRBJ1-5	CATSPVRGHKPQHF	TGTGCCACCAGCCCAGTGAGGGGGCACAAGCCCCAGCATTTT
NA	TRBD2	TRBV25-1	TRBJ2-5	CASSLRDYQETQYF	TGTGCCAGCAGTCTCCGGGACTATCAAGAGACCCAGTACTTC
NA	TRBD1	TRBV6-5	TRBJ1-2	CASSYSTGGGTRYTF	TGTGCCAGCAGTTACTCGACAGGGGGCGGAACCCGCTACACCTTC
NA	NA	TRBV30	TRBJ2-1	CAWRNRDNEQFF	TGTGCCTGGAGAAACAGGGACAATGAGCAGTTCTTC
NA	TRBD1	TRBV6-5	TRBJ2-7	CASRALGQGIVEQYF	TGTGCCAGCAGGGCACTGGGACAGGGAATCGTCGAGCAGTACTTC
NA	NA	TRBV28	TRBJ1-5	CASILAGGVIQPQHF	TGTGCCAGCATTCTAGCCGGGGGGGTAATTCAGCCCCAGCATTTT
NA	NA	TRBV29-1	TRBJ2-7	CSVPGIYEQYF	TGCAGCGTCCCGGGTATCTACGAGCAGTACTTC
NA	TRBD1	TRBV2	TRBJ2-1	CASIAGTGIYNEQFF	TGTGCCAGCATAGCAGGGACAGGGATCTACAATGAGCAGTTCTTC
NA	NA	TRBV2	TRBJ2-2	CASSDRGGRNTGELFF	TGTGCCAGCAGTGATAGGGGGGGACGGAACACCGGGGAGCTGTTTTTT
NA	TRBD1	TRBV5-1	TRBJ1-1	CASSSGQGWNTEAFF	TGCGCCAGCAGCTCCGGACAGGGATGGAACACTGAAGCTTTCTTT
NA	NA	TRBV6-5	TRBJ1-2	CASSYYAGVKDFTF	TGTGCCAGCAGTTACTACGCGGGGGTTAAGGATTTTACCTTC
NA	NA	TRBV20-1	TRBJ2-7	CSGIRDYEQYF	TGCAGTGGGATTCGGGACTACGAGCAGTACTTC
few	TRBD1	TRBV25-1	TRBJ2-5	CASGESTGGQETQYF	TGTGCCAGCGGAGAGAGTACAGGGGGCCAAGAGACCCAGTACTTC
once	TRBD1	TRBV7-2	TRBJ1-2	CASSRTGGNYGYTF	TGTGCCAGCAGCCGGACAGGGGGCAACTATGGCTACACCTTC
NA	TRBD1	TRBV27	TRBJ1-6	CASSVAGQGSTPLHF	TGTGCCAGCAGTGTGGCGGGACAGGGTTCGACACCCCTCCACTTT